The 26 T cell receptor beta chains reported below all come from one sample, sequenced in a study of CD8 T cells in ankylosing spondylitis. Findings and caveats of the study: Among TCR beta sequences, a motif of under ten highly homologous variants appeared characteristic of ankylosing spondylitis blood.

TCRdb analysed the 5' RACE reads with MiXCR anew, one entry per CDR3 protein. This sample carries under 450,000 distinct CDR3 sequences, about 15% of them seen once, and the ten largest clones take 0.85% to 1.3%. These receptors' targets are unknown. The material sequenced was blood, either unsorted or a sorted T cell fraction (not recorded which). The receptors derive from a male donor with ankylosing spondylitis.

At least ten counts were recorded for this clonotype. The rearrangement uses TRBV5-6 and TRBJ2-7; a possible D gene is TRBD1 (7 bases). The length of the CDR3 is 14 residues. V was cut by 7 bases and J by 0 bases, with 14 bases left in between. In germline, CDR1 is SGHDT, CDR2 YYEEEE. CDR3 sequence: CASHAGQTSYEQYF. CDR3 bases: TGTGCCAGCCACGCGGGACAGACCTCCTACGAGCAGTACTTC. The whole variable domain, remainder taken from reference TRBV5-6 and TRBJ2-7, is DAGVTQSPTHLIKTRGQQVTLRCSPKSGHDTVSWYQQALGQGPQFIFQYYEEEERQRGNFPDRFSGHQFPNYSSELNVNALLLGDSALYLCASHAGQTSYEQYFGPGTRLTVT.

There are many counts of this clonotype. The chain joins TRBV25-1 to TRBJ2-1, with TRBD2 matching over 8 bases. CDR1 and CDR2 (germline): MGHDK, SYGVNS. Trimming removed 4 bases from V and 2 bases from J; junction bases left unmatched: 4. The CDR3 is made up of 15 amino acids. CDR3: CASSVAAGAYNEQFF. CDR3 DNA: TGTGCCAGCAGTGTCGCAGCGGGGGCCTACAATGAGCAGTTCTTC. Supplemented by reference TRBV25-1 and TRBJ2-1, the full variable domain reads EADIYQTPRYLVIGTGKKITLECSQTMGHDKMYWYQQDPGMELHLIHYSYGVNSTEKGDLSSESTVSRIRTEHFPLTLESARPSHTSQYLCASSVAAGAYNEQFFGPGTRLTVL.

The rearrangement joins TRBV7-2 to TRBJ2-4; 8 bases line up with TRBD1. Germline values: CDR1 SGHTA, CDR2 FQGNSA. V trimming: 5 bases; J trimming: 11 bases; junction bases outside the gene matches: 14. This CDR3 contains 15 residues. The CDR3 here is CASSPRPGTGPLQYF. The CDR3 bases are TGTGCCAGCAGCCCCCGTCCCGGGACAGGCCCACTTCAGTACTTC.

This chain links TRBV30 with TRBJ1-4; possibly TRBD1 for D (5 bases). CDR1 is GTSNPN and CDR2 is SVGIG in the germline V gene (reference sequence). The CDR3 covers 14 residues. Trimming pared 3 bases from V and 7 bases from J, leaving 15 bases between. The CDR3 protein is CAWSPGGLGEKLFF. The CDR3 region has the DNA TGTGCCTGGAGCCCGGGGGGGTTAGGTGAAAAACTGTTTTTT.

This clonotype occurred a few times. CDR3 sequence (DNA): TGCAGTGCTAGTTGGGGGGGGAACACCGGGGAGCTGTTTTTT. It specifies CSASWGGNTGELFF. The gene calls are TRBV20-1 and TRBJ2-2; 7 nucleotides line up with TRBD2. CDR1 and CDR2 (germline): DFQATT, SNEGSKA (reference sequence). V shed 3 bases and J 1 base; nucleotides not matched to a gene: 2. This CDR3 contains 14 residues.

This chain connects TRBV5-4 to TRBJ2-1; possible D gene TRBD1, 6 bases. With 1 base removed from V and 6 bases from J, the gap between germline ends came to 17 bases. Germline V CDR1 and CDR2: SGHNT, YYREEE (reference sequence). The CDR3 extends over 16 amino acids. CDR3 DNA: TGTGCCAGCAGCTTGTCCGCAGGGGAATCGGGCAATGAGCAGTTCTTC. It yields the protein CASSLSAGESGNEQFF.

The CDR3 protein is CASSYSTGSSGNTIYF. DNA of the CDR3: TGTGCCAGCAGTTACTCGACAGGCAGCTCTGGAAACACCATATATTTT. The chain has TRBV6-5 and TRBJ1-3; possible D gene TRBD1, 6 bases. There are 16 residues in the CDR3. V lost 0 bases and J lost 0, with 9 bases in between. The germline V gene has CDR1 MNHEY and CDR2 SVGAGI.

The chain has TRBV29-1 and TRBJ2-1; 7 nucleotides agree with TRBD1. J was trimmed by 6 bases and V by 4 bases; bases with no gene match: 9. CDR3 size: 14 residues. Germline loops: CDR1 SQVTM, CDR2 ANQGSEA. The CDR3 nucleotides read TGCAGCGTTGTGAGGGGACAGAGTTTCAATGAGCAGTTCTTC. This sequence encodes CSVVRGQSFNEQFF.

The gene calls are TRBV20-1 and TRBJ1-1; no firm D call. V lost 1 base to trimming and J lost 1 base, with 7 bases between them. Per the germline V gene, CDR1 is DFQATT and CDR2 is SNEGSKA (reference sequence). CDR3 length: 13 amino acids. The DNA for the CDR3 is TGCAGTGCTAGAGGATTGGGGAACACTGAAGCTTTCTTT. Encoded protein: CSARGLGNTEAFF.

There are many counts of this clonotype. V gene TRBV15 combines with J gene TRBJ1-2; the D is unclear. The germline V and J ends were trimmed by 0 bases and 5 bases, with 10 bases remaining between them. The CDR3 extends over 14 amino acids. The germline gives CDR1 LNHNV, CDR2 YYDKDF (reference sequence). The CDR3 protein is CATSRDIRGYGYTF. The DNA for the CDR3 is TGTGCCACCAGCAGAGATATCCGCGGGTATGGCTACACCTTC.

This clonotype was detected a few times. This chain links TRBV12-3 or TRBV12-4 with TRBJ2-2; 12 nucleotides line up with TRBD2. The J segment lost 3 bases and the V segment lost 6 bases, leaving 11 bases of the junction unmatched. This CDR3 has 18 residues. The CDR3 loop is CASRRRLAGGLDTGELFF. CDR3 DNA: TGTGCCAGCAGACGTCGGCTAGCGGGGGGGCTAGACACCGGGGAGCTGTTTTTT.

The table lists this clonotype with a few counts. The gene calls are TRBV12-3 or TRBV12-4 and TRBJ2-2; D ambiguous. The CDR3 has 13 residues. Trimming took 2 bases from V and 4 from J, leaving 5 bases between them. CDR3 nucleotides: TGTGCCAGCAGTTTATCCAGCACCGGGGAGCTGTTTTTT. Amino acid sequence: CASSLSSTGELFF.

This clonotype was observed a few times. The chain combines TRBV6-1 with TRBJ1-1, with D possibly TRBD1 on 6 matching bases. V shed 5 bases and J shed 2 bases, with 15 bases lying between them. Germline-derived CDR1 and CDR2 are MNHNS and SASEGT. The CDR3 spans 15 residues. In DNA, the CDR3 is TGTGCCAGCAGTATGGCCAGGGGACCCAACACTGAAGCTTTCTTT. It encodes CASSMARGPNTEAFF.

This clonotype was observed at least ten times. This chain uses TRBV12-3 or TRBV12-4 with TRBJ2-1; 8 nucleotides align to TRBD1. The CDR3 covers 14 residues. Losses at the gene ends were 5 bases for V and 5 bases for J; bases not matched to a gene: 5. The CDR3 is CASSQWTGHNEQFF. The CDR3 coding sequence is TGTGCCAGCAGTCAATGGACAGGGCACAATGAGCAGTTCTTC.

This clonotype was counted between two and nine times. The CDR3 spells CSAHRLSGPNQPQHF. The CDR3 DNA sequence: TGCAGTGCTCACCGCTTATCGGGACCCAATCAGCCCCAGCATTTT. The V call is TRBV20-1, the J call TRBJ1-5, with D possibly matching TRBD1 (5 bases). V was trimmed by 5 bases and J by 3 bases, leaving 17 bases between them. CDR1 is DFQATT, CDR2 SNEGSKA, per germline (reference sequence). The CDR3 contains 15 residues.

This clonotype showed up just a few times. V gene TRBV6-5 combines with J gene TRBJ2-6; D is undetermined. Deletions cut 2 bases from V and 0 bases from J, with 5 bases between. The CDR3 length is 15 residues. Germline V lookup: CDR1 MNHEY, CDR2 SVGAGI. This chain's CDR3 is CASSYVSSGANVLTF. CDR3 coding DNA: TGTGCCAGCAGTTACGTGAGCTCTGGGGCCAACGTCCTGACTTTC.

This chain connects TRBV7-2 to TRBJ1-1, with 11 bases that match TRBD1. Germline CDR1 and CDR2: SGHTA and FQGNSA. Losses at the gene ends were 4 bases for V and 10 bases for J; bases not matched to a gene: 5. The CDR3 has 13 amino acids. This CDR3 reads CASSSGTGGSAFF. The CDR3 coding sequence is TGTGCCAGCAGCTCGGGGACAGGGGGATCAGCTTTCTTT.

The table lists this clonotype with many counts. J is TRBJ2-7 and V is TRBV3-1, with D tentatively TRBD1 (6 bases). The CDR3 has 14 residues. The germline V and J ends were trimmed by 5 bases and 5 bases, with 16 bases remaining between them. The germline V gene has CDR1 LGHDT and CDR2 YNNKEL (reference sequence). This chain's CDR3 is CASSSTGIGHEQYF. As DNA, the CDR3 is TGTGCCAGCAGCTCCACAGGGATTGGTCACGAGCAGTACTTC.

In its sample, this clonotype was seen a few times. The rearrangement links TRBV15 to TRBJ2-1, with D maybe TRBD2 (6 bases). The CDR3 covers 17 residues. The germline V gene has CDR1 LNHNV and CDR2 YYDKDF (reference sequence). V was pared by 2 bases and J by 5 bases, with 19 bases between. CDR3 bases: TGTGCCACCAGCAGACGAACCCCAGGTAGCGGCGACAATGAGCAGTTCTTC. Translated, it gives CATSRRTPGSGDNEQFF. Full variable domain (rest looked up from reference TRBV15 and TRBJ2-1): DAMVIQNPRYQVTQFGKPVTLSCSQTLNHNVMYWYQQKSSQAPKLLFHYYDKDFNNEADTPDNFQSRRPNTSFCFLDIRSPGLGDTAMYLCATSRRTPGSGDNEQFFGPGTRLTVL.

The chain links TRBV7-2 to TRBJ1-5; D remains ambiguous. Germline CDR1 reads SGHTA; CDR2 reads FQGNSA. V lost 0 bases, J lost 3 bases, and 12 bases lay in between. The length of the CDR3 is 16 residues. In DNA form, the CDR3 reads TGTGCCAGCAGCTTAGCGGTAGGGCAGATCAATCAGCCCCAGCATTTT. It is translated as CASSLAVGQINQPQHF. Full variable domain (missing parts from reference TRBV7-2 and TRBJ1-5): GAGVSQSPSNKVTEKGKDVELRCDPISGHTALYWYRQSLGQGLEFLIYFQGNSAPDKSGLPSDRFSAERTGGSVSTLTIQRTQQEDSAVYLCASSLAVGQINQPQHFGDGTRLSIL.

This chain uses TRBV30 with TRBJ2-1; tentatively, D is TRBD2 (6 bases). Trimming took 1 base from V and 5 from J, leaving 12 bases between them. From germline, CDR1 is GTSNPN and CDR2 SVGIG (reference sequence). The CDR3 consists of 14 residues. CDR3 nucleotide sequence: TGTGCCTGGAGTGCGTCTAGCGTTAACAATGAGCAGTTCTTC. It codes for CAWSASSVNNEQFF.

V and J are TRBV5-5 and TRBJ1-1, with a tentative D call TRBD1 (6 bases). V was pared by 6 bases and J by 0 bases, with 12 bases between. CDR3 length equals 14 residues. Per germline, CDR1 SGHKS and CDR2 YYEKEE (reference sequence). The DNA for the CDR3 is TGTGCCAGCACCGTGGGGGCCATGAACACTGAAGCTTTCTTT. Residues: CASTVGAMNTEAFF.

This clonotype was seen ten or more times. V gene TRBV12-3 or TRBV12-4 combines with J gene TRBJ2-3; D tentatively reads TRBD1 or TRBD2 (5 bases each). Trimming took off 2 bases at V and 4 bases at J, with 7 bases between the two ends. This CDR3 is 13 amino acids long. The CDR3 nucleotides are TGTGCCAGCAGTTTATCGGGGCCAGATACGCAGTATTTT. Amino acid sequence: CASSLSGPDTQYF.

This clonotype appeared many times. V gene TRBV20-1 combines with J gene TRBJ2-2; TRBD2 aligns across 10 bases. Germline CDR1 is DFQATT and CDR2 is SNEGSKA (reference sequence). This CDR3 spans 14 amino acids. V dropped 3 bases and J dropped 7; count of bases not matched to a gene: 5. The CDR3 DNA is TGCAGTGCTAGTACTAGCGGGAAGATCGGGGAGCTGTTTTTT. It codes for CSASTSGKIGELFF.

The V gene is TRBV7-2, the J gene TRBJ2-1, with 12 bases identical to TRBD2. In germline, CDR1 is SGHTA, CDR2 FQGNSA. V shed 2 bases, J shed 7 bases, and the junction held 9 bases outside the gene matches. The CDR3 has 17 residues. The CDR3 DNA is TGTGCCAGCAGCTTATTCCCGACTAGCGGGAGTAGGAATGAGCAGTTCTTC. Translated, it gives CASSLFPTSGSRNEQFF.

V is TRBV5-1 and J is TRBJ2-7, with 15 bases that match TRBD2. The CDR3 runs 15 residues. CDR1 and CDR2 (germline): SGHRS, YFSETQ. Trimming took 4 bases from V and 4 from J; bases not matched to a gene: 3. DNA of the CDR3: TGCGCCAGCAGCGCAGGGACTAGCGGGGGGTACGAGCAGTACTTC. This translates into CASSAGTSGGYEQYF.